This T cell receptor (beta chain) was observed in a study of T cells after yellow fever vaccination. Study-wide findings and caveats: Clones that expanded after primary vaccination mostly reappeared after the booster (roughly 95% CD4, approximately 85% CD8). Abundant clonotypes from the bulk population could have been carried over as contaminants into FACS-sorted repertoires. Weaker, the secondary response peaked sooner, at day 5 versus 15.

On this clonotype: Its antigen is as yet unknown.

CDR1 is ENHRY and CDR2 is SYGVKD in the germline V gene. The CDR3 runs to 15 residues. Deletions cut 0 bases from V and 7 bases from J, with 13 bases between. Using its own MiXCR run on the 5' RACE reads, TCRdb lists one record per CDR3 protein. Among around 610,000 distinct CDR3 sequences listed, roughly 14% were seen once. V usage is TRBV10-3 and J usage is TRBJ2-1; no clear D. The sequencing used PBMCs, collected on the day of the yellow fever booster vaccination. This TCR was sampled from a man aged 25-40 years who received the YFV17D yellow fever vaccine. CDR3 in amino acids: CAISESGGLWNEQFF. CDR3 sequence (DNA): TGTGCCATCAGTGAGTCAGGTGGTCTTTGGAATGAGCAGTTCTTC.